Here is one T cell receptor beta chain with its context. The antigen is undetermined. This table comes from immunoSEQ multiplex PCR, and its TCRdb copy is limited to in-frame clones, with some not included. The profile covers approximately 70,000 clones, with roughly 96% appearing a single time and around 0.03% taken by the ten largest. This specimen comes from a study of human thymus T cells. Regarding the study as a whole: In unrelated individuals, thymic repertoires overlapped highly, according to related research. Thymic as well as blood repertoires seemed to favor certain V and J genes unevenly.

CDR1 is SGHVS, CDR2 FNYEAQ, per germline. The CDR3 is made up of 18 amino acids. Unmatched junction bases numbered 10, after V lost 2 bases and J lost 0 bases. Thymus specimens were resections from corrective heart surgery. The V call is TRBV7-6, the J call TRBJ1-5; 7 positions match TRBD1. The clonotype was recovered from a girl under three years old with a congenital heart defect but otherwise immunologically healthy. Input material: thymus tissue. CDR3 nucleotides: TGTGCCAGCAGCTTATACCCGCCGGGACAGTATAGCAATCAGCCCCAGCATTTT. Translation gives CASSLYPPGQYSNQPQHF.